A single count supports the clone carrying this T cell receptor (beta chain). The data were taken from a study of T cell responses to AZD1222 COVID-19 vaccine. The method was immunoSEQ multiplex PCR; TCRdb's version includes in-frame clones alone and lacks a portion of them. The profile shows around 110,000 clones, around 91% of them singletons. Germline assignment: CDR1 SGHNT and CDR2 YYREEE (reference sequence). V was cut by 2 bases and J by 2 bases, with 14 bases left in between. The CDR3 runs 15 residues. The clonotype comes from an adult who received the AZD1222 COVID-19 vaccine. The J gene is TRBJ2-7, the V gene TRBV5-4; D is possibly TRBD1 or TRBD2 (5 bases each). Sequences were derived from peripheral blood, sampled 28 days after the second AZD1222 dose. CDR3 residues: CASSFNQPGPYEQYF. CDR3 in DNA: TGTGCCAGCAGCTTCAATCAACCGGGGCCCTACGAGCAGTACTTC.